The 5 T cell receptor beta chains listed next were all sequenced from one sample in a study of T cells after posttransplantation cyclophosphamide. Cyclophosphamide on days +3 and +4 followed busulfan-fludarabine conditioning and a marrow graft. Some clones are missing from TCRdb's copy, which holds only in-frame ones; the method was immunoSEQ multiplex PCR. This repertoire holds some 1,900 clones, and none appear only once. Source: PBMCs, taken 32 days after allogeneic stem cell transplant with posttransplant cyclophosphamide. These receptor sequences come from a female patient in her thirties or forties who received an allogeneic stem cell transplant from a related donor, was CMV-positive, and had no GVHD. Some of the T cells might come from the graft donor.

Many counts were recorded for this clone. This chain links TRBV19 with TRBJ2-2; the D is unclear. CDR3 length equals 13 residues. V was pared by 3 bases and J by 6 bases, with 8 bases between. Per the germline V gene, CDR1 is LNHDA and CDR2 is SQIVND (reference sequence). CDR3 coding DNA: TGTGCCAGTAGTATTATAAGGGCCGGGGAGCTGTTTTTT. This translates into CASSIIRAGELFF.

This clone was seen many times. The rearrangement joins TRBV7-3 to TRBJ1-3, with D tentatively TRBD1 (6 bases). In germline, CDR1 is SGHTA, CDR2 FQGTGA. With 4 bases removed from V and 4 bases from J, the gap between germline ends came to 17 bases. This CDR3 region has 16 residues. CDR3 sequence reads: CASSSYTGLSGNTIYF. DNA of the CDR3: TGTGCCAGCAGCTCCTACACAGGGCTATCGGGAAACACCATATATTTT.

By proportion, this clone is medium-sized. This chain links TRBV5-1 with TRBJ1-2; the match to TRBD1 covers 9 bases. CDR3 size: 14 residues. Germline V CDR1 and CDR2: SGHRS, YFSETQ. The J segment lost 3 bases and the V segment lost 5 bases, leaving 5 bases of the junction unmatched. In DNA, the CDR3 is TGCGCCAGCAGGCGGGACAGGGATGACTATGGCTACACCTTC. Its translation is CASRRDRDDYGYTF.

By sample fraction, this clone is medium-sized. The chain recombines TRBV5-1 with TRBJ1-1; maybe TRBD1 (5 bases). CDR1 is SGHRS, CDR2 YFSETQ, per germline. The germline V and J ends were trimmed by 1 base and 1 base, with 8 bases remaining between them. This CDR3 contains 14 residues. The CDR3 nucleotides read TGCGCCAGCAGCTTGTTCAGGGAGAACACTGAAGCTTTCTTT. It specifies CASSLFRENTEAFF.

By sample fraction, this clone is medium-sized (0.01 to 0.1%). The chain couples TRBV27 to TRBJ2-1, with 9 bases that match TRBD1. V dropped 6 bases and J dropped 5; count of bases not matched to a gene: 2. The CDR3 extends over 13 amino acids. Germline CDR1 reads MNHEY; CDR2 reads SMNVEV (reference sequence). The CDR3 sequence: CASRRQGDNEQFF. The CDR3 nucleotides read TGTGCCAGCAGACGACAGGGGGACAATGAGCAGTTCTTC.